These 20 T cell receptor beta chains were all obtained from the same sample, sequenced in a study of Graves' ophthalmopathy and Graves' hyperthyroidism. The authors amplified TCR beta CDR3 regions from RNA transcripts. First-round RT-PCR with HTBI primers preceded a second-round multiplex PCR. TCRdb independently ran MiXCR on the multiplex PCR reads; one entry per CDR3 protein. The sample has around 1.1 million distinct CDR3 sequences; 36% are singletons. Input material: peripheral blood or thyroid tissue (not recorded which). The origin of the receptors is an adult man with Graves' hyperthyroidism.

This clonotype occurred many times. The chain combines TRBV29-1 with TRBJ1-1; tentatively, D is TRBD1 (5 bases). CDR1 and CDR2 from the germline V gene are SQVTM and ANQGSEA. Trimming pared 4 bases from V and 4 bases from J, leaving 7 bases between. This CDR3 is 11 amino acids long. CDR3 region: CSVVQGTEAFF. DNA for the CDR3: TGCAGCGTTGTGCAGGGCACTGAAGCTTTCTTT.

This sequence joins TRBV7-9 and TRBJ2-5; D is undetermined. The V gene lost 3 bases and the J gene lost 4 bases, with 15 bases spanning the gap. This CDR3 region has 15 residues. Germline loops: CDR1 SEHNR, CDR2 FQNEAQ (reference sequence). The CDR3 DNA sequence: TGTGCCAGCAGCTTCGTAGTTTCCCCTAGAGAGACCCAGTACTTC. This codes for CASSFVVSPRETQYF.

To note about this clonotype: A much bigger clone sits one base away, suggesting this may be a read error. The chain links TRBV13 to TRBJ2-6, with a weak D call TRBD1 (5 bases). Germline V gives CDR1 PRHDT, CDR2 FYEKMQ (reference sequence). There are 16 residues in the CDR3. In DNA form, the CDR3 reads TGTGCCAGCAGCTTGGACATTGGCTCTGGGGCCAACGCCCTGACTTTC. It specifies CASSLDIGSGANALTF.

This clonotype was counted at least ten times. The V call is TRBV19, the J call TRBJ1-1, with 9 positions matching TRBD1. The V gene's germline CDR1 is LNHDA and CDR2 SQIVND (reference sequence). Trimming at V came to 5 bases and at J to 7 bases, leaving 8 bases not matched to a gene. The CDR3 has 14 residues. The CDR3 here is CASSSRTGADEAFF. The CDR3 region has the DNA TGTGCCAGTAGTTCGCGGACAGGGGCGGATGAAGCTTTCTTT.

Turning to this clonotype: It may be a read error: a sequence one base away is much more abundant. The rearrangement uses TRBV15 and TRBJ2-5; D not certain. Germline V CDR1 and CDR2: LNHNV, YYDKDF (reference sequence). V lost 0 bases and J lost 4, with 15 bases in between. This CDR3 spans 16 amino acids. CDR3 region: CATSRDLLWWRETQYF. The CDR3 DNA is TGTGCCACCAGCAGAGATCTCCTGTGGTGGAGAGAGACCCAGTACTTC. Using reference TRBV15 and TRBJ2-5 for the parts outside the CDR3, the full variable domain is DAMVIQNPRYQVTQFGKPVTLSCSQTLNHNVMYWYQQKSSQAPKLLFHYYDKDFNNEADTPDNFQSRRPNTSFCFLDIRSPGLGDTAMYLCATSRDLLWWRETQYFGPGTRLLVL.

This clonotype was detected only a few times. This chain connects TRBV9 to TRBJ2-7; 8 bases match TRBD2. The CDR3 consists of 15 residues. J was trimmed by 5 bases and V by 0 bases; bases with no gene match: 7. Germline lookup yields CDR1 SGDLS and CDR2 YYNGEE. CDR3 region: CASSVGNSGTHEQYF. DNA for the CDR3: TGTGCCAGCAGCGTAGGTAATAGCGGGACTCACGAGCAGTACTTC.

Note on this clonotype: This sequence may be a read error, since a much larger clone differs from it by one base. The gene calls are TRBV20-1 and TRBJ1-4, with TRBD1 as a possible D gene (6 bases). The CDR3 extends over 13 amino acids. From germline, CDR1 is DFQATT and CDR2 SNEGSKA (reference sequence). CDR3: CSALRQENGKLFF. The CDR3 DNA follows: TGCAGTGCCCTTAGACAGGAGAATGGAAAACTGTTTTTT.

The table lists this clonotype with a few counts. The chain combines TRBV9 with TRBJ1-5, with no clear D. Germline lookup yields CDR1 SGDLS and CDR2 YYNGEE. The CDR3 runs 15 residues. Trimming took 5 bases from V and 9 from J, leaving 21 bases between them. The CDR3, as DNA: TGTGCCAGCAGTTTAAGCCAGTGGGGAGGTCTGCCCCAGCATTTT. Its protein product is CASSLSQWGGLPQHF. The full variable domain, rest sourced from reference TRBV9 and TRBJ1-5, is DSGVTQTPKHLITATGQRVTLRCSPRSGDLSVYWYQQSLDQGLQFLIQYYNGEERAKGNILERFSAQQFPDLHSELNLSSLELGDSALYFCASSLSQWGGLPQHFGDGTRLSIL.

This clonotype was counted once. V and J are TRBV5-1 and TRBJ1-1, with D tentatively TRBD1 (5 bases). V gave up 1 base and J gave up 2 bases, with 15 bases separating them. This CDR3 has 16 residues. CDR1 is SGHRS and CDR2 is YFSETQ in the germline V gene. CDR3 protein: CASSLSGDAGNTEAFF. For the CDR3, the DNA is TGCGCCAGCAGCTTGTCGGGGGACGCTGGAAACACTGAAGCTTTCTTT.

This clonotype appeared a single time. The chain recombines TRBV5-5 with TRBJ2-5; 7 bases match TRBD1. The V segment lost 6 bases and the J segment 3 bases; nucleotides outside the gene matches: 5. The CDR3 totals 13 residues. The germline V gene encodes CDR1 SGHKS and CDR2 YYEKEE (reference sequence). As DNA, the CDR3 is TGTGCCAGCACCAAGGGGACAGAAGAGACCCAGTACTTC. Protein: CASTKGTEETQYF.

The CDR3 loop is CAIIGAGTGIEQYF. The CDR3 DNA sequence: TGTGCCATCATTGGGGCCGGGACAGGGATCGAGCAGTACTTC. This chain joins TRBV10-3 and TRBJ2-7; TRBD1 agrees at 9 bases. Germline V gene sequence: CDR1 ENHRY, CDR2 SYGVKD. This CDR3 spans 14 amino acids. V gave up 7 bases and J gave up 6 bases; unmatched junction bases: 10.

This clonotype was picked up many times. The chain combines TRBV10-3 with TRBJ2-5; TRBD2 might be the D (5 bases). CDR1 ENHRY and CDR2 SYGVKD come from the germline V gene. V dropped 10 bases and J dropped 4 bases, with 25 bases sitting between them. The CDR3 is 16 amino acids. CDR3 in DNA: TGTGCCACCGGCTTCGGAGAAGGTCCCCGGGGAGAGACCCAGTACTTC. Its protein is CATGFGEGPRGETQYF.

J is TRBJ1-2 and V is TRBV7-9; D unclear. The length of the CDR3 is 13 residues. Between the trimmed V and J ends, which lost 5 bases and 7 bases, there was a span of 14 bases. Germline V gene sequence: CDR1 SEHNR, CDR2 FQNEAQ (reference sequence). CDR3 loop: CASSERRASGYTF. The CDR3 nucleotides are TGTGCCAGCAGCGAGAGACGGGCCTCTGGCTACACCTTC.

In its sample, this clonotype was seen many times. The rearrangement joins TRBV7-8 to TRBJ2-5; no clear D gene. Between the trimmed V and J ends, which lost 0 bases and 2 bases, there was a span of 13 bases. Germline-derived CDR1 and CDR2 are SGHVS and FQNEAQ. This CDR3 has 16 residues. DNA of the CDR3: TGTGCCAGCAGCTTAGCTGCGGCAACCACTCAAGAGACCCAGTACTTC. Its translation is CASSLAAATTQETQYF.

In its sample, this clonotype was seen many times. The chain combines TRBV20-1 with TRBJ1-5; 9 bases align to TRBD1. This CDR3 is 13 amino acids long. The J segment lost 5 bases and the V segment lost 6 bases, leaving 5 bases of the junction unmatched. Germline assignment: CDR1 DFQATT and CDR2 SNEGSKA (reference sequence). CDR3 region: CSARQGVDQPQHF. For the CDR3, the DNA is TGCAGTGCGCGACAGGGGGTGGATCAGCCCCAGCATTTT.

On this clonotype itself: Lacking the conserved final phenylalanine or tryptophan, this CDR3 likely reflects a read error. The DNA is left out, because the CDR3 cannot be placed on it with certainty; the CDR3 is given as TCRdb lists it. CDR3 sequence: CSAARTLNT. The V gene is TRBV20-1, the J gene TRBJ1-3; the tabulated D call, TRBD1, remains unverified against the DNA. The CDR3 has 9 residues if both end residues are counted. The germline V gene encodes CDR1 DFQATT and CDR2 SNEGSKA (reference sequence).

A remark on this clonotype: This may be a read error: a much more frequent sequence differs by one nucleotide. Because it lacks the conserved phenylalanine or tryptophan at the end, this CDR3 is likely a read error. The chain uses TRBV9 and TRBJ1-1; D might be TRBD1 (6 bases). The CDR3 is made up of 14 amino acids. CDR1 and CDR2 from the germline V gene are SGDLS and YYNGEE. Trimming removed 1 base from V and 8 bases from J, with 15 bases in between. The DNA of the CDR3 is TGTGCCAGCAGCGTAAGATCTACCGGGACAGAAGCTTTCCTT. Translating it yields CASSVRSTGTEAFL.

This clonotype was seen only a few times. The J gene is TRBJ2-2, the V gene TRBV7-9; D tentatively fits TRBD1 or TRBD2 (6 bases each). The CDR3 contains 17 residues. With 7 bases removed from V and 3 bases from J, the gap between germline ends came to 21 bases. The germline gives CDR1 SEHNR, CDR2 FQNEAQ (reference sequence). The CDR3 DNA reads as TGTGCCAGCACCCCCCCAGGATGGGGGGCCGACACCGGGGAGCTGTTTTTT. Translating it yields CASTPPGWGADTGELFF.

As to this clonotype: The junction departs from the called germline gene at one end, perhaps through a read error. This rearrangement joins TRBV29-1 to TRBJ1-2; 8 bases fit TRBD1. This CDR3 has 13 amino acids. Germline CDR1 reads SQVTM; CDR2 reads ANQGSEA. CDR3 sequence (DNA): TGTGCCTTACCTCGGACAGGGAACTATGGCTACACCTTC. It specifies CALPRTGNYGYTF.

The J gene is TRBJ1-2, the V gene TRBV6-5; D remains ambiguous. V gave up 0 bases and J gave up 2 bases, with 13 bases separating them. The CDR3 has 16 residues. The germline CDR1 and CDR2 sequences are MNHEY and SVGAGI. This chain's CDR3 is CASSYSARGINYGYTF. DNA of the CDR3: TGTGCCAGCAGTTACTCCGCCCGCGGTATCAACTATGGCTACACCTTC.